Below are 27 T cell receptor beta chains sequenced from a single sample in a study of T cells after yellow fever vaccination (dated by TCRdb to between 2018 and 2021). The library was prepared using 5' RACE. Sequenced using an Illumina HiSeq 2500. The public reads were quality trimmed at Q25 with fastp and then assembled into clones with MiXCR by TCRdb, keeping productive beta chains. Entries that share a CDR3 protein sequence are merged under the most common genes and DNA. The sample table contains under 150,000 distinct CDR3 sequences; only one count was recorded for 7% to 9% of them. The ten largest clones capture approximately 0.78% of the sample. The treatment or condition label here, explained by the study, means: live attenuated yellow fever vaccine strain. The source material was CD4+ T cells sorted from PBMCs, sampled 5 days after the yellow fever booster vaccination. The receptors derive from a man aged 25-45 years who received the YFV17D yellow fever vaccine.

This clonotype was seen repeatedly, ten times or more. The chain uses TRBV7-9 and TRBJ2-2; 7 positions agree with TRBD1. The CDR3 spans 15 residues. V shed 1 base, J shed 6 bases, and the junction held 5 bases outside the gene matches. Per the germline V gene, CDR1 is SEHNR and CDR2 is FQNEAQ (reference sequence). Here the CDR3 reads CASSLDRGLSGELFF. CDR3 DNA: TGTGCCAGCAGCTTAGACAGGGGTCTCTCCGGGGAGCTGTTTTTT.

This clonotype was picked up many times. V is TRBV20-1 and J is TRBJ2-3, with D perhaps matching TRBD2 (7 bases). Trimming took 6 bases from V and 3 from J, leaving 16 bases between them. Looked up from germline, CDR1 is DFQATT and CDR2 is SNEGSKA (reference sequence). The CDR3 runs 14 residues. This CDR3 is CSAPRGGVTDTQYF. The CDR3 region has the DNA TGCAGTGCCCCGAGGGGGGGAGTAACAGATACGCAGTATTTT.

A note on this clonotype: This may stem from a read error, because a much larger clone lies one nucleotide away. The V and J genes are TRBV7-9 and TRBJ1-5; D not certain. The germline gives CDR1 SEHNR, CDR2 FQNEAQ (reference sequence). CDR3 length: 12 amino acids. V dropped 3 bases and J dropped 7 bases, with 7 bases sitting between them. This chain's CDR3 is CASSLQKQPQHF. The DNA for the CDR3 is TGTGCCAGCAGCTTGCAGAAACAGCCCCAGCATTTT.

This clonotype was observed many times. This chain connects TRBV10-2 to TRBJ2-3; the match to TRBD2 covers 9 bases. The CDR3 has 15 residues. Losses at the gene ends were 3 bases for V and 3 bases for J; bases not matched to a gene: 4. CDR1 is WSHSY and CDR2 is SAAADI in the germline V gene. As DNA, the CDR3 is TGCGCCAGCAGTGAAAGGGCGGGAGGGACAGATACGCAGTATTTT. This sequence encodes CASSERAGGTDTQYF.

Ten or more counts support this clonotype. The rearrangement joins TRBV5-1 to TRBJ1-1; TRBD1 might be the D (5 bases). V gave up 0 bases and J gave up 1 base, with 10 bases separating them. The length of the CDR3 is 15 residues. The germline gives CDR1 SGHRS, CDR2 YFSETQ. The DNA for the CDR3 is TGCGCCAGCAGCTTGGAGTCAGGGAGGAACACTGAAGCTTTCTTT. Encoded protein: CASSLESGRNTEAFF.

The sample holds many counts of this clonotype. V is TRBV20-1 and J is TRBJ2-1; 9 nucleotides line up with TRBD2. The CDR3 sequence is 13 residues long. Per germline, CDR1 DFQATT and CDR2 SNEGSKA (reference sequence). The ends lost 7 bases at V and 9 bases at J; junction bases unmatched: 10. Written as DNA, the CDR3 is TGCAGTGTTTTTAGCGGGAGCTGGGTTGAGCAGTTCTTC. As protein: CSVFSGSWVEQFF.

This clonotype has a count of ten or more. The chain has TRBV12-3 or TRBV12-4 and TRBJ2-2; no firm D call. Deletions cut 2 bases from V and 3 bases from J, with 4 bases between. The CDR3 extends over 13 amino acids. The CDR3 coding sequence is TGTGCCAGCAGTTTAAAGGACACCGGGGAGCTGTTTTTT. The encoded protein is CASSLKDTGELFF.

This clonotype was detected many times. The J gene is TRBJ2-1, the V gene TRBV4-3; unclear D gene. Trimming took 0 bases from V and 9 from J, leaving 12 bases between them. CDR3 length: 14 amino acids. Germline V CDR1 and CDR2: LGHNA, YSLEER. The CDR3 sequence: CASSQDGSGREQFF. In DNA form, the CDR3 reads TGCGCCAGCAGCCAAGATGGTTCAGGCCGTGAGCAGTTCTTC.

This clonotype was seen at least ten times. Here the CDR3 reads CASRRDLRVSLQPQHF. Here the CDR3 DNA reads TGTGCCAGCAGAAGGGACCTAAGGGTTTCCCTCCAGCCCCAGCATTTT. The gene calls are TRBV28 and TRBJ1-5; tentatively, D is TRBD1 (5 bases). Trimming left V 6 bases short and J 7 bases short, with 22 bases between. The CDR3 is 16 residues long. Germline lookup yields CDR1 MDHEN and CDR2 SYDVKM.

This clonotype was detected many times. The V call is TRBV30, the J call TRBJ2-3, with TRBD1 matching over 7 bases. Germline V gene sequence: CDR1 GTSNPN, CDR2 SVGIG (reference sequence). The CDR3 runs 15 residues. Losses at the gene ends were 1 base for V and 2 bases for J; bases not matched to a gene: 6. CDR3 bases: TGTGCCTGGAGTGAGGGGGACAGCCTCACAGATACGCAGTATTTT. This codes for CAWSEGDSLTDTQYF.

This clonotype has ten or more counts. The CDR3 sequence is CASSLSTSGRRETQYF. CDR3 sequence (DNA): TGTGCCAGCAGTTTATCCACTAGCGGGAGACGAGAGACCCAGTACTTC. The chain has TRBV27 and TRBJ2-5; 11 nucleotides align to TRBD2. Germline lookup yields CDR1 MNHEY and CDR2 SMNVEV (reference sequence). The CDR3 is 16 amino acids. With 0 bases clipped from V and 4 bases from J, the junction kept 4 bases outside the gene matches.

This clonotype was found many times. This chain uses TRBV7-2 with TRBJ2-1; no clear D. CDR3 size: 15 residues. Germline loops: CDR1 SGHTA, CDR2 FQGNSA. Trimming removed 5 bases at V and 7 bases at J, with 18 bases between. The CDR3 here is CASSSPTAGGNEQFF. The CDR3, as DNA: TGTGCCAGCAGCAGCCCAACGGCTGGCGGTAATGAGCAGTTCTTC.

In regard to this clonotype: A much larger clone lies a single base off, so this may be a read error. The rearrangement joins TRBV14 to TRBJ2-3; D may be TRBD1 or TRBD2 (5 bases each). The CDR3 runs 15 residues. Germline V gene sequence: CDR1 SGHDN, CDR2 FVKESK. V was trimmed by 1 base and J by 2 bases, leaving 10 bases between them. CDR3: CASSQAPGATDTQYF. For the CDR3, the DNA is TGTGCCAGCAGCCAAGCACCCGGGGCCACAGATACGCAGTATTTT.

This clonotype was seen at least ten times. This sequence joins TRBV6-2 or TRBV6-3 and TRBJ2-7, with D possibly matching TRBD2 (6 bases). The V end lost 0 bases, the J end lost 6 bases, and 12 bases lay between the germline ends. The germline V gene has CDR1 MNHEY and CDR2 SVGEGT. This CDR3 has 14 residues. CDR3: CASSYSRLVSEQYF. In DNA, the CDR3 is TGTGCCAGCAGTTACTCCCGACTAGTATCCGAGCAGTACTTC.

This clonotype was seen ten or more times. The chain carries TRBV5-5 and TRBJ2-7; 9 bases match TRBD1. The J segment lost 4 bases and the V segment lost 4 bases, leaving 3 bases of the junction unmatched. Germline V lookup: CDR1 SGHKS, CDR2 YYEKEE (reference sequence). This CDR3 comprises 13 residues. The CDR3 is CASSRDREYEQYF. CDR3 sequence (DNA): TGTGCCAGCAGCCGGGACAGGGAGTACGAGCAGTACTTC.

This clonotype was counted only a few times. In DNA form, the CDR3 reads TGTGCCAGCAGCGCCAACCCGAGCGGGAAAACGGGTGAGCAGTACTTC. Translation: CASSANPSGKTGEQYF. This chain joins TRBV9 and TRBJ2-7; 7 nucleotides align to TRBD2. The J segment lost 7 bases and the V segment lost 3 bases, leaving 16 bases of the junction unmatched. Germline values: CDR1 SGDLS, CDR2 YYNGEE. The CDR3 totals 16 residues. Variable domain in full (rest from reference TRBV9 and TRBJ2-7): DSGVTQTPKHLITATGQRVTLRCSPRSGDLSVYWYQQSLDQGLQFLIQYYNGEERAKGNILERFSAQQFPDLHSELNLSSLELGDSALYFCASSANPSGKTGEQYFGPGTRLTVT.

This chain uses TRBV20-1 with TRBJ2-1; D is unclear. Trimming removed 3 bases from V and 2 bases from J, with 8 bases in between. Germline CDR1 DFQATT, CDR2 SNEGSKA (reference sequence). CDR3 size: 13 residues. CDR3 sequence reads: CSARGSPYNEQFF. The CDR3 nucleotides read TGCAGTGCTAGGGGTTCGCCCTACAATGAGCAGTTCTTC.

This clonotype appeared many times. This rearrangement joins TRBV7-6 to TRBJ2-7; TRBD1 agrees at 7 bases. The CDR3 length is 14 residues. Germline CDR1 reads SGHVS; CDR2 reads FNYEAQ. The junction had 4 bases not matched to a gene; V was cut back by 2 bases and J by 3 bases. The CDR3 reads CASSLSGTVYEQYF. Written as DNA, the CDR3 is TGTGCCAGCAGCTTATCCGGGACAGTCTACGAGCAGTACTTC.

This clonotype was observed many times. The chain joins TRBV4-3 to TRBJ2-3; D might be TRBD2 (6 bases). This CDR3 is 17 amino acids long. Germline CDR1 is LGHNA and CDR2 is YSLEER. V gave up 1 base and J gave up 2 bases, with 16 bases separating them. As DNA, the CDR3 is TGCGCCAGCAGCCAAGCTCCTCCGGGGGTCCACACAGATACGCAGTATTTT. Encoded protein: CASSQAPPGVHTDTQYF.

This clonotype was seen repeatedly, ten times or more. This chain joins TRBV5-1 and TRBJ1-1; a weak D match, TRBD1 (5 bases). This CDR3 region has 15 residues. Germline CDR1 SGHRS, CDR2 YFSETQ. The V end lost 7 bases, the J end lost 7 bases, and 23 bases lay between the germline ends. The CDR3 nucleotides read TGCGCCAGCGGCAATCAGAGAGGGGCCTACGATGAAGCTTTCTTT. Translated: CASGNQRGAYDEAFF.

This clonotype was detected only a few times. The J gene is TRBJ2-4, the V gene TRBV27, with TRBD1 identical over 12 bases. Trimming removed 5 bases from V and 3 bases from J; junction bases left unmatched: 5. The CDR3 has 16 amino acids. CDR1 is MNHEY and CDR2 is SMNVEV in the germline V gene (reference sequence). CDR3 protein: CASSPGTGGSKNIQYF. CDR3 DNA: TGTGCCAGCAGTCCCGGGACAGGGGGCAGCAAAAACATTCAGTACTTC.

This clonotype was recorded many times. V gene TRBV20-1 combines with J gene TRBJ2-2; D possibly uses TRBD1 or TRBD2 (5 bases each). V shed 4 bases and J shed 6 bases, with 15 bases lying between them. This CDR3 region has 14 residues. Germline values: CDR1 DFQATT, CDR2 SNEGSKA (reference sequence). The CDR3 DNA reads TGCAGTGCTATCGAGGGGAGAGGCGCCGGGGAGCTGTTTTTT. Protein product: CSAIEGRGAGELFF.

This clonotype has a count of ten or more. As DNA, the CDR3 is TGCGCCAGCACCCAGGGTCGTTTGGGGTCCTACGAGCAGTACTTC. It translates to CASTQGRLGSYEQYF. V gene TRBV23-1 combines with J gene TRBJ2-7, with D perhaps matching TRBD1 (5 bases). TRBV23-1 has ORF status, its function being uncertain. V was shortened by 7 bases and J by 1 base, with 17 bases between the two germline ends. This CDR3 spans 15 amino acids.

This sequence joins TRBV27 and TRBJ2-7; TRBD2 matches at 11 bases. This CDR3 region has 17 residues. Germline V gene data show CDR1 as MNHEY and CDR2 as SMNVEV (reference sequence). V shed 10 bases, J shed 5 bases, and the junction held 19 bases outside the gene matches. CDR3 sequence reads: CATPPTSGSPLGDEQYF. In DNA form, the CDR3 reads TGTGCCACCCCCCCCACTAGCGGGAGCCCCCTCGGGGACGAGCAGTACTTC.

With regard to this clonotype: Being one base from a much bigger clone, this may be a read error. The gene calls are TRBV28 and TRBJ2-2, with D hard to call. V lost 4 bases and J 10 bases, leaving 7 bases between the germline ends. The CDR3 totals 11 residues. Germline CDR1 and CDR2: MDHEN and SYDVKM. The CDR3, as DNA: TGTGCCAGCAGTTGGTTTGAGGAGCTGTTTTTT. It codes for CASSWFEELFF.

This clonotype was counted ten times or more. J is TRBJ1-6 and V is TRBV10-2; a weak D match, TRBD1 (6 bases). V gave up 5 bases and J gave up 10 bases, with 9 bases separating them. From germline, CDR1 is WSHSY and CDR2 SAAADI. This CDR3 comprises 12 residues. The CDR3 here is CASSHRESPLHF. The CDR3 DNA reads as TGCGCCAGCAGTCACAGGGAATCACCCCTCCACTTT.

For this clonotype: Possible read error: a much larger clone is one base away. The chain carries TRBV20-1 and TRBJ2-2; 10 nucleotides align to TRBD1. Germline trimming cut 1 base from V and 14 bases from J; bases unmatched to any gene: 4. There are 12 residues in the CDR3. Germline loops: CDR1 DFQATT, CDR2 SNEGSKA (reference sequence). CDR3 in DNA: TGCAGTGCTAGAGGGACAGGGGGGTTCCTGTTTTTT. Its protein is CSARGTGGFLFF.